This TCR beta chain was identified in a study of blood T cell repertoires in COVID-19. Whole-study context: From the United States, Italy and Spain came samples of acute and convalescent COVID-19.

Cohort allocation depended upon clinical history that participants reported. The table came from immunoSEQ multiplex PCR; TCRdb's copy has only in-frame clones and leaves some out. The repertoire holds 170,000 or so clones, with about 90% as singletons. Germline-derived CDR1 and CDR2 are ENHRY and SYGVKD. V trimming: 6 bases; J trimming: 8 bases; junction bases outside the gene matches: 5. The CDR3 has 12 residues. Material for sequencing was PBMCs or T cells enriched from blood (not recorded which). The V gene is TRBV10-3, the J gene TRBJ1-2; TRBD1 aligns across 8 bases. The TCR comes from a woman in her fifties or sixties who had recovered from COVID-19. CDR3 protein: CAIRQGERGYTF. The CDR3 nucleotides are TGTGCCATCAGACAGGGGGAAAGGGGCTACACCTTC.